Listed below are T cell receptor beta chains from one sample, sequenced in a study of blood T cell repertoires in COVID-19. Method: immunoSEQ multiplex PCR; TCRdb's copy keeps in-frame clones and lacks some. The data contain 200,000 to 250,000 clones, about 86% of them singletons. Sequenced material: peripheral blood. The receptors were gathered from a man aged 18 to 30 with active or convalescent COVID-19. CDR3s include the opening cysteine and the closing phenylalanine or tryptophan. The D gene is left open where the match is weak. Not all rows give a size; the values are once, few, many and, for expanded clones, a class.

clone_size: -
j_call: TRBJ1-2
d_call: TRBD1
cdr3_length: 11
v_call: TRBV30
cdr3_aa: CAWSPGGGYTF
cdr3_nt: TGTGCCTGGAGTCCAGGGGGCGGCTACACCTTC

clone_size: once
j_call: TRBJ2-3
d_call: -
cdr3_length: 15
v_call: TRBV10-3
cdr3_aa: CAISDVATSTDTQYF
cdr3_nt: TGTGCCATCAGTGATGTAGCGACGAGCACAGATACGCAGTATTTT

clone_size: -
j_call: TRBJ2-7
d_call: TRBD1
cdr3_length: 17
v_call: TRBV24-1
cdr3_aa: CATSDVPGHRGQVEQYF
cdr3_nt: TGTGCCACCAGTGACGTCCCGGGCCACAGGGGGCAGGTCGAGCAGTACTTC

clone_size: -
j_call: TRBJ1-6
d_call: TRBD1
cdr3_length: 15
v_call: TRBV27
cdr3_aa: CASRVRTGGNSPLHF
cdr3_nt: TGTGCCAGCAGAGTAAGGACAGGGGGAAATTCACCCCTCCACTTT

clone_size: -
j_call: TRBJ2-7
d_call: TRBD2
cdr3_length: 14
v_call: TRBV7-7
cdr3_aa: CASSLGLAAGEQYF
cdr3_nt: TGTGCTAGCAGCTTAGGACTAGCGGCTGGGGAGCAGTACTTC

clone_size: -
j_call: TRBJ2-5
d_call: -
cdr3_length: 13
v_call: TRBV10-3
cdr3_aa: CAISVRPQETQYF
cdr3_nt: TGTGCCATCAGTGTTCGTCCTCAAGAGACCCAGTACTTC

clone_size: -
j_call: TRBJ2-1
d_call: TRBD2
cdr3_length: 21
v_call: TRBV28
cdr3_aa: CASSSGRGLRSMVGSYNEQFF
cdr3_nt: TGTGCCAGCAGCAGCGGGAGGGGCCTCCGGTCTATGGTGGGCTCCTACAATGAGCAGTTCTTC

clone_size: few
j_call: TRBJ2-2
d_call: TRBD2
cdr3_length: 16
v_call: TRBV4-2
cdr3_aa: CASSQAGTSPPGELFF
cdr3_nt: TGTGCCAGCAGCCAAGCCGGGACTAGCCCCCCCGGGGAGCTGTTTTTT

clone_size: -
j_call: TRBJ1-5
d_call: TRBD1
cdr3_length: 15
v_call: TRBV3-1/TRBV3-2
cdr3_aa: CASSFGTGAHQPQHF
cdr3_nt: TGTGCCAGCAGCTTTGGGACAGGGGCGCATCAGCCCCAGCATTTT

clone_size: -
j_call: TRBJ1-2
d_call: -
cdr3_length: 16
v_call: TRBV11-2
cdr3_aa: CASSLGAGPRDYGYTF
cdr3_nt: TGTGCCAGCAGCTTAGGGGCAGGGCCCCGAGATTATGGCTACACCTTC

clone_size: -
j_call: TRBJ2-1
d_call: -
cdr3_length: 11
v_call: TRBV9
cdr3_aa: CASSGVHEQFF
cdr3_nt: TGTGCCAGCAGCGGAGTTCATGAGCAGTTCTTC

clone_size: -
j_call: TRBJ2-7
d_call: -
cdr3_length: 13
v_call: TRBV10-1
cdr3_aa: CASSDTGNYEQYF
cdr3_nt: TGCGCCAGCAGCGATACAGGGAACTACGAGCAGTACTTC

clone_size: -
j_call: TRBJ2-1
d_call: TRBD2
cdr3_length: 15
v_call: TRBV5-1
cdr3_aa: CASSYEPGLAGEQFF
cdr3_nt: TGCGCCAGCAGCTACGAACCGGGACTAGCCGGTGAGCAGTTCTTC

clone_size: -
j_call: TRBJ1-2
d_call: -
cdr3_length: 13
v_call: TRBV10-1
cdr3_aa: CASTRRGYYGYTF
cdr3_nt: TGCGCCAGCACCCGTCGGGGGTACTATGGCTACACCTTC

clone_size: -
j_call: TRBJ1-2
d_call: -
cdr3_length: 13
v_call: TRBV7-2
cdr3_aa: CASSSPDSPYYTF
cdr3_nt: TGTGCCAGCAGCTCGCCCGACAGCCCCTACTACACCTTC

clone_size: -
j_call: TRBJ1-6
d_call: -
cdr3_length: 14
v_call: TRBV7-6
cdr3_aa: CASSLVTERSPLHF
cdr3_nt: TGTGCCAGCAGCTTAGTCACTGAACGGTCACCCCTCCACTTT

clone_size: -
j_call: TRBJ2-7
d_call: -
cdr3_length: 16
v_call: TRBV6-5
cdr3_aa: CASSYGQRRSSYEQYF
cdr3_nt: TGTGCCAGCAGTTACGGTCAGCGGAGAAGCTCCTACGAGCAGTACTTC

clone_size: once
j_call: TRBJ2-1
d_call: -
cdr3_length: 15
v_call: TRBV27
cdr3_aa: CASSISVSSYNEQFF
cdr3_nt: TGTGCCAGCAGTATTAGCGTAAGCTCCTACAATGAGCAGTTCTTC